The sequence of this TCR beta chain was determined in a study of shared T cell receptors in the human thymus. This table comes from immunoSEQ multiplex PCR, and its TCRdb copy is limited to in-frame clones, with some not included. This sample yields 700,000 to 750,000 clones, of which approximately 83% are seen a single time; more than 0.008% belongs to the top ten. The CDR3 has 14 amino acids. From germline, CDR1 is SGHNT and CDR2 YYREEE (reference sequence). V was clipped by 2 bases and J by 6 bases, with 12 bases between them. The same data also contributed to another study, on human thymus T cells. From that paper: Donor material was obtained from healthy Finnish infants undergoing corrective surgery for congenital heart defects. Corrective heart surgery yielded resections, and these provided the thymus tissue. Apparent bias marked the V and J gene usage of thymic and blood repertoires. Related research has reported that thymic repertoires overlap highly among unrelated individuals.

The genes are TRBV5-4 and TRBJ2-4; a possible D gene is TRBD2 (5 bases). Sequenced material: thymocytes. The TCR comes from a girl younger than two with a congenital heart defect. CDR3 amino acids: CASSFSSKRNIQYF. CDR3 coding DNA: TGTGCCAGCAGCTTTTCTAGCAAGCGAAACATTCAGTACTTC.